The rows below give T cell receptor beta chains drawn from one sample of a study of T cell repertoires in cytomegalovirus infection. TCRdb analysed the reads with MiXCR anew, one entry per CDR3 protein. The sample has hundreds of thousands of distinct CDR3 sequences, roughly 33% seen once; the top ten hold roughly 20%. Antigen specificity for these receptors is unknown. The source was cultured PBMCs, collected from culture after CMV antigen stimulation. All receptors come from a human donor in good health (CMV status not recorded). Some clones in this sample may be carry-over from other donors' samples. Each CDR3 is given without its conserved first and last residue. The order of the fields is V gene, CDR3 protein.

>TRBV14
ASSLRTYTEAF
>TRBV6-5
ASSRSNRGLGYGYT
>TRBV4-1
ASSPSGSSNQPQH
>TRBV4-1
ASKGEGGRRETQY
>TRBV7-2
ASSTWSTPEQF
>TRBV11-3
ASSLTTDSDTQY
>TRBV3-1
ASSARSDGNTEAF
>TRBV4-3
ASSQKLAGDGYEQY
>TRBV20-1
SARSALAYEQY
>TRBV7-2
ASSVRHSQADTQY
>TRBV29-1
SAGLAGGLTDTQY
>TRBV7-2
ASSTGTSGKQY
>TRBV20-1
SAREFRTGKGYT
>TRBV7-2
ASSLARGREF
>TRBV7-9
ASSLGQGITDTQY
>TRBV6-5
ASSRTYMNTEAF
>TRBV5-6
ASSFPSTPTYEQY
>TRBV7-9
ASSPRQTNEKLF
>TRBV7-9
ASSLKSTWAGANVLT
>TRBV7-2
ASSSYGGTGKVVKF
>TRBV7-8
ASRPWTGKKETQY
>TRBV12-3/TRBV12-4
ASRGLAGGRTDTQY
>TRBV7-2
ASSFGPGGGGGYT
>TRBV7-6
ASSLEKGEQY
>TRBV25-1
ASSEYEVLYNEQF
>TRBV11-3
ASSFGLAEGNEQF
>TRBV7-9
ASSLTPTGTSGTNNEQF
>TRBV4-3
ASSQDPVSKTYEQY
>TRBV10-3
AISESSRARGRNTEAF
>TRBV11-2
ASSFGTSGSPSYNEQF
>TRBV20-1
SAPRGLAGAENTGELF
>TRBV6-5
ASSTPGNTEAF
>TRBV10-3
AIGRGSSYNEQF
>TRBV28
ATGRTGTEKLF
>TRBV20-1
SALRDLAKNIQY
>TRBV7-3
ASSPSGTGSNEQF
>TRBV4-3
ASSRSAVTSGYEQY
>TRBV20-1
SAPLGLAVLTDTQY
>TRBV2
ASSEVPGQGTDTQY
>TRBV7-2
ASSLLAVAPTDTQY
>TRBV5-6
ASQASGRVSGANVLT
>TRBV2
ASKSVSGNTEAF
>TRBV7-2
ASSRAVLAGTYNEQF
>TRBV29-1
STLGGTGDYGYT
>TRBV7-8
ASSLPVRQGNTGELF
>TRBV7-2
ASSLAPGSNEQF
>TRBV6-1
ASMIQGRNQPQH
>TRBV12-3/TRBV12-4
ASSQGDGLGYT
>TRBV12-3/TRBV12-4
ASQGLSYEQY
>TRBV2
ASSETISTDTQY
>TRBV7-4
ASSPPSGGSEQY
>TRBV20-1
SAGEEADTQY
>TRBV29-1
SVEDPARPSGNTIY
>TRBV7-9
ASSLAIFPGDAF
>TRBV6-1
ASSEVGTDYNEQF
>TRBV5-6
ASSFSPNTEAF
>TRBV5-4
ASSLGLAGRTDTQY
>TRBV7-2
ASSSDSRTYNEQF
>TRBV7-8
ASSLRSSPYEQY